The 17 T cell receptor beta chains in this list originate from one sample, sequenced in a study of T cells in Graves' hyperthyroidism and ophthalmopathy. Authors of the study amplified TCR beta CDR3 regions from RNA transcripts. The primer set for the first-round RT-PCR of the TCR CDR3 was HTBI. TCRdb processed the multiplex PCR reads anew with MiXCR; each CDR3 protein has one entry. The data hold approximately 640,000 distinct CDR3 sequences, with around 15% observed a single time. Sequencing was carried out using blood. The source is a man in his forties or fifties with Graves' hyperthyroidism.

The chain uses TRBV24-1 and TRBJ1-5, with D hard to call. Trimming took off 7 bases at V and 8 bases at J, with 11 bases between the two ends. Germline lookup yields CDR1 KGHDR and CDR2 SFDVKD. This CDR3 spans 12 amino acids. The CDR3 reads CATSRLGEPQHF. The CDR3 DNA sequence: TGTGCCACCAGCCGCCTGGGTGAGCCCCAGCATTTT.

V gene TRBV18 combines with J gene TRBJ2-3; the match to TRBD2 covers 9 bases. This CDR3 has 16 amino acids. Trimming cost V 1 base and J 5 bases; bases outside gene matches: 7. The V gene's germline CDR1 is KGHSH and CDR2 LQKENI. For the CDR3, the DNA is TGTGCCAGCTCACCACTGCTAGCGGGAAGGGGAGATACGCAGTATTTT. Protein sequence: CASSPLLAGRGDTQYF.

The sample holds a few counts of this clonotype. The CDR3 is CSARDGKTHQPQHF. The CDR3 DNA reads TGCAGTGCTAGAGATGGGAAGACCCATCAGCCCCAGCATTTT. V usage is TRBV20-1 and J usage is TRBJ1-5; D is unresolved. CDR3 size: 14 residues. The germline V and J ends were trimmed by 0 bases and 5 bases, with 11 bases remaining between them. Germline assignment: CDR1 DFQATT and CDR2 SNEGSKA (reference sequence).

At least ten counts were recorded for this clonotype. This chain uses TRBV12-3 or TRBV12-4 with TRBJ2-1; 11 nucleotides agree with TRBD2. Germline trimming cut 5 bases from V and 4 bases from J; bases unmatched to any gene: 19. The CDR3 has 20 residues. This chain's CDR3 is CASSTPQLAGVRQKYNEQFF. CDR3 sequence (DNA): TGTGCCAGCAGTACCCCGCAACTAGCGGGAGTTCGCCAGAAGTACAATGAGCAGTTCTTC.

Ten or more counts support this clonotype. The chain employs TRBV6-5 and TRBJ1-5; 7 nucleotides match TRBD1. The CDR3 sequence is 15 residues long. V lost 2 bases and J lost 6; bases outside the gene matches: 7. Germline values: CDR1 MNHEY, CDR2 SVGAGI. The CDR3 bases are TGTGCCAGCAGTTACCGACCAGGGGGAGGTCAGCCCCAGCATTTT. This translates into CASSYRPGGGQPQHF.

In its sample, this clonotype was seen many times. The chain combines TRBV24-1 with TRBJ2-7; D might be TRBD2 (6 bases). Germline assignment: CDR1 KGHDR and CDR2 SFDVKD. The CDR3 has 13 residues. V lost 9 bases and J 3 bases, leaving 14 bases between the germline ends. CDR3 bases: TGTGCCACCGCGAAGGCAGCGGGCTACGAGCAGTACTTC. It yields the protein CATAKAAGYEQYF.

This clonotype was seen many times. V gene TRBV12-3 or TRBV12-4 combines with J gene TRBJ1-2; 7 nucleotides agree with TRBD1. The V segment lost 6 bases and the J segment 6 bases; nucleotides outside the gene matches: 7. The CDR3 runs 13 residues. The CDR3 region has the DNA TGTGCCAGCAGCCGGACAGGAGCAAATGGCTACACCTTC. Its protein is CASSRTGANGYTF.

This clonotype was recorded many times. The chain recombines TRBV20-1 with TRBJ2-1; D remains unclear. Trimming pared 5 bases from V and 4 bases from J, leaving 6 bases between. Germline lookup yields CDR1 DFQATT and CDR2 SNEGSKA (reference sequence). The CDR3 extends over 11 amino acids. This CDR3 is CSAESYNEQFF. The CDR3 bases are TGCAGTGCTGAGTCATACAATGAGCAGTTCTTC.

This clonotype was seen many times. The chain couples TRBV7-9 to TRBJ1-5, with 7 bases matching TRBD1. V shed 1 base and J 6 bases; nucleotides not matched to a gene: 3. CDR1 and CDR2 (germline): SEHNR, FQNEAQ (reference sequence). The CDR3 sequence is 14 residues long. CDR3 sequence reads: CASSLGGGRQPQHF. DNA for the CDR3: TGTGCCAGCAGCTTAGGAGGGGGCCGTCAGCCCCAGCATTTT.

This clonotype was detected a few times. This chain joins TRBV5-1 and TRBJ2-2, with 8 bases identical to TRBD1. Germline assignment: CDR1 SGHRS and CDR2 YFSETQ. Trimming cost V 8 bases and J 3 bases; bases outside gene matches: 3. CDR3 size: 13 residues. CDR3 protein: CARDREDTGELFF. In DNA, the CDR3 is TGCGCCAGGGACAGGGAGGACACCGGGGAGCTGTTTTTT. Full variable domain (missing parts from reference TRBV5-1 and TRBJ2-2): KAGVTQTPRYLIKTRGQQVTLSCSPISGHRSVSWYQQTPGQGLQFLFEYFSETQRNKGNFPGRFSGRQFSNSRSEMNVSTLELGDSALYLCARDREDTGELFFGEGSRLTVL.

This clonotype was counted many times. The chain couples TRBV28 to TRBJ2-7, with 11 bases matching TRBD2. This CDR3 is 14 amino acids long. Losses at the gene ends were 5 bases for V and 4 bases for J; bases not matched to a gene: 4. Germline loops: CDR1 MDHEN, CDR2 SYDVKM. In DNA, the CDR3 is TGTGCCAGCAGTCCATGGACTAGCGGGTACGAGCAGTACTTC. Its protein is CASSPWTSGYEQYF.

This clonotype has at least ten counts. This chain uses TRBV18 with TRBJ2-7, with TRBD1 matching over 9 bases. With 6 bases clipped from V and 2 bases from J, the junction kept 5 bases outside the gene matches. CDR1 is KGHSH and CDR2 is LQKENI in the germline V gene. The CDR3 totals 14 residues. CDR3 bases: TGTGCCAGCTCCCCGAACAGGGGGCCCTACGAGCAGTACTTC. It specifies CASSPNRGPYEQYF.

The rearrangement joins TRBV28 to TRBJ2-2; 12 bases are a match to TRBD1. The CDR3 sequence is 14 residues long. V dropped 8 bases and J dropped 7; count of bases not matched to a gene: 5. Germline assignment: CDR1 MDHEN and CDR2 SYDVKM. The CDR3 DNA follows: TGTGCCAGCGGGACAGGGGGCGCGGACGGGGAGCTGTTTTTT. As protein: CASGTGGADGELFF.

In its sample, this clonotype was seen many times. The chain combines TRBV28 with TRBJ2-5; 10 nucleotides agree with TRBD1. J gave up 4 bases and V 5 bases, and 10 bases lay outside the gene matches. Germline CDR1 MDHEN, CDR2 SYDVKM. This CDR3 spans 16 amino acids. CDR3 nucleotide sequence: TGTGCCAGCAGTATCACTCGGACAGGGGGGGGAGAGACCCAGTACTTC. Protein sequence: CASSITRTGGGETQYF.

Regarding this clonotype: This may come from a read error, since a much larger clone is one base off. The chain uses TRBV7-2 and TRBJ2-1, with 13 bases matching TRBD2. Germline CDR1 and CDR2: SGHTA and FQGNSA. The CDR3 has 15 residues. The junction had 6 bases not matched to a gene; V was cut back by 5 bases and J by 8 bases. The CDR3 DNA reads TGTGCCAGCAGCCATGGACTAGCGGGAGTCCATGAGCAGTTCTTC. It specifies CASSHGLAGVHEQFF.

The rearrangement links TRBV27 to TRBJ2-2, with 9 bases that match TRBD1. The germline V gene encodes CDR1 MNHEY and CDR2 SMNVEV (reference sequence). The CDR3 is 16 residues long. J was trimmed by 5 bases and V by 8 bases; bases with no gene match: 12. CDR3 nucleotide sequence: TGTGCCAGCGGTAGACTCCACGACAGGGGGACCGGGGAGCTGTTTTTT. Protein: CASGRLHDRGTGELFF.

The rearrangement links TRBV15 to TRBJ2-3, with 10 nucleotides matching TRBD2. The CDR3 consists of 17 residues. The V and J ends lost 4 bases and 0 bases, in that order; junction bases with no gene match: 7. CDR1 and CDR2 from the germline V gene are LNHNV and YYDKDF (reference sequence). The chain's CDR3 is CATSNPLTSGSTDTQYF. In DNA form, the CDR3 reads TGTGCCACCAGCAACCCGCTGACTAGCGGGAGCACAGATACGCAGTATTTT.